The rows below give T cell receptor beta chains drawn from one sample of a study of T cells after yellow fever vaccination. TCRdb re-called the 5' RACE reads through MiXCR, storing one row per CDR3 protein. This table has 300,000 to 350,000 distinct CDR3 sequences, around 3.9% appearing once. Sequences were derived from PBMCs, sampled 5 days after the yellow fever booster vaccination. Every receptor here comes from a man aged 18-30 years who received the YFV17D yellow fever vaccine. CDR3s include the opening cysteine and the closing phenylalanine or tryptophan. The D gene is left open where the match is weak.

v_call,j_call,d_call,cdr3_aa
TRBV29-1,TRBJ1-2,-,CSVGGHLQDGANYGYTF
TRBV6-5,TRBJ1-2,-,CASSNPARGYTF
TRBV7-9,TRBJ1-3,-,CASSFSTPGNTIYF
TRBV5-4,TRBJ2-5,-,CASSNRDRLGETQYF
TRBV7-2,TRBJ1-1,-,CASILVWGLGTEAFF
TRBV29-1,TRBJ2-2,TRBD1,CSVLWTGGLWNTGELFF
TRBV5-1,TRBJ2-2,-,CASSLWGRTGELFF
TRBV7-2,TRBJ2-1,TRBD1,CASSFRPGQFNNEQFF
TRBV19,TRBJ2-5,TRBD2,CASSGTMEETQYF
TRBV13,TRBJ2-5,-,CASSRRTAPQETQYF
TRBV21-1,TRBJ1-2,-,CASSKALGDFYTF
TRBV6-5,TRBJ2-2,TRBD1,CASSRTGRDGELFF
TRBV28,TRBJ1-5,TRBD1,CASVPDRGGQPQHF
TRBV6-2/TRBV6-3,TRBJ2-6,-,CASSYPREGANVLTF
TRBV7-6,TRBJ1-3,-,CASSLVQNGHTIYF
TRBV7-9,TRBJ1-1,-,CASSSQGGAFF
TRBV6-6,TRBJ1-2,TRBD1,CASSYSDRGTYGYTF
TRBV5-6,TRBJ2-5,-,CASSLGLSDRETQYF
TRBV4-2,TRBJ2-3,TRBD2,CASSQGSGGADTQYF
TRBV18,TRBJ2-1,TRBD1,CASSSGTESYNEQFF
TRBV5-5,TRBJ1-4,-,CASSAGRQNEKLFF
TRBV20-1,TRBJ1-5,-,CSARRRGTQPQHF
TRBV7-9,TRBJ1-3,-,CASSSFTGLDTIYF
TRBV5-1,TRBJ2-1,TRBD2,CASSFRLSGGAGEQFF
TRBV18,TRBJ2-2,-,CASSPRAETNTGELFF
TRBV20-1,TRBJ2-4,-,CSARDQGGGDIQYF
TRBV24-1,TRBJ2-1,-,CATSDFEGTEQFF
TRBV15,TRBJ2-1,TRBD1,CATSRDRGRYEQFF
TRBV20-1,TRBJ2-1,-,CSALDLDRREQFF
TRBV7-3,TRBJ2-2,TRBD1,CASSSGQGARTGELFF
TRBV7-2,TRBJ2-2,TRBD2,CASSLARTSGGDTGELFF
TRBV7-6,TRBJ2-1,-,CASSLWSAEQFF
TRBV11-2,TRBJ2-3,-,CASSTAGDTQYF
TRBV3-1,TRBJ1-2,-,CASSQQTPNYGYTF
TRBV27,TRBJ2-1,-,CASSLATGINEQFF
TRBV5-1,TRBJ2-7,-,CASSLETASYEQYF
TRBV7-8,TRBJ1-2,-,CASSLRGRTHYGYTF
TRBV29-1,TRBJ2-4,-,CSVAEIAKNIQYF
TRBV12-3/TRBV12-4,TRBJ2-2,-,CATNDPRLGPTGELFF
TRBV20-1,TRBJ1-2,TRBD1,CSARDRDRRGYTF
TRBV18,TRBJ1-1,-,CASSPQGFAAFF
TRBV4-2,TRBJ2-5,-,CASSQDPRETQYF
TRBV7-2,TRBJ2-5,-,CASRAAEGRETQYF
TRBV30,TRBJ1-1,-,CAWYSRTANTEAFF
TRBV20-1,TRBJ1-1,-,CSASRGESTEAFF
TRBV7-2,TRBJ2-5,TRBD2,CASSPSGGLVETQYF
TRBV27,TRBJ1-1,-,CASSTGNTEAFF
TRBV4-3,TRBJ2-1,TRBD2,CASSQGLAGWNEQFF
TRBV5-5,TRBJ2-1,-,CASSGGGYGYNEQFF
TRBV29-1,TRBJ2-5,-,CSVDPLQETQYF
TRBV3-1,TRBJ1-1,-,CASSQGGIGEAFF
TRBV7-2,TRBJ1-4,-,CASSLISGLGEKLFF
TRBV5-5,TRBJ2-4,TRBD1,CASSGRTGAAKNIQYF
TRBV5-1,TRBJ2-3,TRBD2,CASSLFGLAGTSTPNTDTQYF
TRBV5-5,TRBJ2-7,-,CASSFQGHSSYEQYF
TRBV18,TRBJ2-4,TRBD2,CASSPPGRRGGQSIQYF
TRBV10-3,TRBJ2-7,TRBD1,CAISEQGGAEQYF
TRBV11-2,TRBJ2-5,-,CASSLVGGGLQETQYF
TRBV6-2/TRBV6-3,TRBJ1-1,TRBD1,CASSRRSAAGTVPGNTEAFF
TRBV4-3,TRBJ2-3,-,CASSPEGLGTDTQYF